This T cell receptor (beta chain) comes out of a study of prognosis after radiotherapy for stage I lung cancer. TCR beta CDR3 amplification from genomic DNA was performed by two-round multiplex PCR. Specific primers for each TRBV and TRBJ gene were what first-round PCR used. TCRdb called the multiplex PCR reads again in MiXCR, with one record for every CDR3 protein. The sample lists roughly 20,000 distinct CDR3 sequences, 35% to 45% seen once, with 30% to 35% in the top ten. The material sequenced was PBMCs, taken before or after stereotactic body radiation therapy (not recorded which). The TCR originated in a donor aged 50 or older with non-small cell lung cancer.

CDR3 nucleotide sequence: TGTGCCAGCAGTTACTCGGGTGCCAGGGTGTGGAACAATGAGCAGTTCTTC. As protein: CASSYSGARVWNNEQFF. The chain uses TRBV6-2 or TRBV6-3 and TRBJ2-1, with a possible D match to TRBD1 (5 bases). CDR1 is MNHEY, CDR2 SVGEGT, per germline. The ends were cut back, 0 bases at V and 5 bases at J, with 17 bases in the middle. The CDR3 is made up of 17 amino acids.